This is a list of T cell receptor beta chains from one sample in a study of preoperative IRX-2 immunotherapy in early breast cancer. Profiling relied on immunoSEQ multiplex PCR, and the TCRdb table lists in-frame clones only, not all of them. The table has about 3,000 clones, just under 80% seen once. This specimen consisted of tumor tissue, obtained after IRX-2 immunotherapy. The receptors were gathered from a human donor with breast cancer. Each CDR3 is given with its conserved first and last residue. A D gene is named only where the DNA matches it firmly. Part of the rows lack a size; the others show once, few, many or a class for expanded clones.

v_gene,d_gene,len,abundance,j_gene,CDR3aa,CDR3nt
TRBV6-8,NA,14,NA,TRBJ2-2,CASSVGPSAGELFF,TGTGCCAGCAGTGTGGGGCCCAGCGCGGGGGAGCTGTTTTTT
TRBV18,TRBD1,15,NA,TRBJ2-4,CASSSPTGDKNIQYF,TGTGCCAGCTCATCCCCGACAGGGGACAAAAACATTCAGTACTTC
TRBV12-5,NA,17,NA,TRBJ2-7,CASGLARGQGGSYEQYF,TGTGCTAGTGGTTTGGCAAGGGGGCAGGGAGGCTCCTACGAGCAGTACTTC
TRBV11-3,TRBD1,16,NA,TRBJ1-2,CASSLSGTGKGYGYTF,TGTGCCAGCAGCTTATCCGGGACAGGGAAGGGTTATGGCTACACCTTC
TRBV11-3,NA,14,NA,TRBJ2-7,CASSQTGTSYEQYF,TGTGCCAGCAGCCAAACCGGGACGTCCTACGAGCAGTACTTC
TRBV6-8,NA,14,NA,TRBJ2-1,CASSYLADYNEQFF,TGTGCCAGCAGTTACCTCGCAGATTACAATGAGCAGTTCTTC
TRBV6-8,TRBD2,17,NA,TRBJ2-1,CASSVIRTSGRGNEQFF,TGTGCCAGCTCCGTTATACGAACTAGCGGGAGGGGCAATGAGCAGTTCTTC
TRBV15,NA,14,few,TRBJ2-7,CATSWDRFSYEQYF,TGTGCCACCAGCTGGGACCGTTTCTCCTACGAGCAGTACTTC
TRBV15,NA,15,once,TRBJ2-2,CATGGGGAGTGELFF,TGTGCCACCGGGGGAGGGGGCGCGGGCACCGGGGAGCTGTTTTTT
TRBV30,NA,12,few,TRBJ1-1,CACERESQGAFF,TGTGCCTGCGAGAGGGAAAGCCAAGGAGCTTTCTTT
TRBV6-8,TRBD2,15,NA,TRBJ2-7,CASSSTSGGFDEQYF,TGTGCCAGCAGTTCCACTAGCGGGGGGTTCGACGAGCAGTACTTC
TRBV28,TRBD1,15,NA,TRBJ2-7,CASSLLGTGTYEQYF,TGTGCCAGCAGTTTGCTCGGGACAGGGACCTACGAGCAGTACTTC